The 19 T cell receptor beta chains below were found in one sample sequenced in a study of T cells in localized non-small cell lung cancer. Generated by immunoSEQ multiplex PCR, the TCRdb table keeps only in-frame clones and is missing some. The sample includes around 1,000 clones, around 20% seen only once; the top ten take 30% to 35%. The source was normal lung tissue next to the tumor, collected before any cancer treatment. These receptors were obtained from a male donor older than 55 with stage III lung adenocarcinoma.

The gene calls are TRBV14 and TRBJ2-2, with TRBD2 matching 7 bases. CDR3 length: 15 residues. Germline V gene data show CDR1 as SGHDN and CDR2 as FVKESK. J gave up 1 base and V 6 bases, and 5 bases lay outside the gene matches. In DNA, the CDR3 is TGTGCCAGCAGAAGGGCGGGGGTGAACACCGGGGAGCTGTTTTTT. Its protein is CASRRAGVNTGELFF.

The gene calls are TRBV30 and TRBJ1-3, with TRBD1 identical over 9 bases. The CDR3 extends over 12 amino acids. V was pared by 5 bases and J by 7 bases, with 3 bases of the junction left unmatched. CDR1 is GTSNPN and CDR2 is SVGIG in the germline V gene (reference sequence). The CDR3 region has the DNA TGTGCCTGGGACAGGGGGGTCAACACCATATATTTT. The encoded protein is CAWDRGVNTIYF.

This clone appeared a few times. The chain recombines TRBV11-3 with TRBJ2-7; D call uncertain. V was cut by 3 bases and J by 1 base, with 10 bases left in between. Germline values: CDR1 SGHNT, CDR2 YENEEA. The CDR3 totals 14 residues. Here the CDR3 reads CASSLAGRSYEQYF. CDR3 DNA sequence: TGTGCCAGCAGCTTGGCCGGCAGATCCTACGAGCAGTACTTC.

By share of the sample, this clone is large. The CDR3 loop reads CASSIHSRNQPQHF. The DNA of the CDR3 is TGTGCCAGTAGTATACATTCGAGAAATCAGCCCCAGCATTTT. The chain recombines TRBV19 with TRBJ1-5; D not certain. Germline V gene lookup returns CDR1 LNHDA and CDR2 SQIVND (reference sequence). V was shortened by 2 bases and J by 4 bases, with 9 bases between the two germline ends. The CDR3 loop spans 14 amino acids.

Here the CDR3 reads CASSLGTAGEYGYTF. The CDR3, as DNA: TGTGCCAGCAGCTTAGGAACGGCAGGGGAATATGGCTACACCTTC. The chain is built from TRBV11-3 and TRBJ1-2, with a possible D match to TRBD1 (6 bases). Trimming left V 1 base short and J 5 bases short, with 14 bases between. Per the germline V gene, CDR1 is SGHNT and CDR2 is YENEEA. This CDR3 is built from 15 residues.

This clone qualifies as large. The DNA for the CDR3 is TGTGCCAGCAGTTACTCGGGGGGGAGAGGCGGCTACACCTTC. Its translation is CASSYSGGRGGYTF. The rearrangement uses TRBV6-8 and TRBJ1-2; a possible D gene is TRBD1 (5 bases). Germline V gene lookup returns CDR1 MNHGY and CDR2 SAAAGT. This CDR3 contains 14 residues. V was clipped by 0 bases and J by 8 bases, with 13 bases between them.

This clone has more than one count but fewer than ten. The chain employs TRBV30 and TRBJ1-1; D is unresolved. CDR3 length: 13 residues. With 1 base removed from V and 1 base from J, the gap between germline ends came to 7 bases. Germline CDR1 and CDR2: GTSNPN and SVGIG (reference sequence). The DNA of the CDR3 is TGTGCCTGGAGTGAAACCAGGAACACTGAAGCTTTCTTT. Its protein is CAWSETRNTEAFF.

The chain links TRBV11-3 to TRBJ2-3; 16 nucleotides line up with TRBD2. The V gene's germline CDR1 is SGHNT and CDR2 YENEEA. The CDR3 runs to 18 residues. Unmatched junction bases numbered 9, after V lost 1 base and J lost 8 bases. The CDR3 reads CASSLVGTSGGAMGTQYF. The CDR3 DNA reads TGTGCCAGCAGCTTAGTAGGGACTAGCGGGGGGGCCATGGGTACGCAGTATTTT.

By sample fraction, this clone is medium-sized. Its ends do not fully match the called genes, so a read error is possible. V usage is TRBV6-8 and J usage is TRBJ1-5; 7 positions match TRBD1. The germline V gene has CDR1 MNHGY and CDR2 SAAAGT. The CDR3 runs 15 residues. The CDR3 nucleotides read TGTGCCAGCAATTACAGGGGAGAGGGCAATCAGCCCCAGCATTTT. It yields the protein CASNYRGEGNQPQHF.

The V gene is TRBV28, the J gene TRBJ2-3; D gene uncertain. There are 14 residues in the CDR3. CDR1 and CDR2 (germline): MDHEN, SYDVKM. Trimming left V 3 bases short and J 1 base short, with 8 bases between. In DNA, the CDR3 is TGTGCCAGCAGTTTCCTCTCGGGCACAGATACGCAGTATTTT. Translated, it gives CASSFLSGTDTQYF.

The CDR3 region is CASSIGTANYGYTF. CDR3 bases: TGTGCCAGTAGTATAGGAACAGCTAACTATGGCTACACCTTC. The V gene is TRBV19, the J gene TRBJ1-2, with unresolved D. With 1 base removed from V and 0 bases from J, the gap between germline ends came to 6 bases. Per germline, CDR1 LNHDA and CDR2 SQIVND (reference sequence). The CDR3 is made up of 14 amino acids.

This clone rates as large. The chain has TRBV18 and TRBJ1-1; 8 positions match TRBD1. V lost 4 bases, J lost 11 bases, and 9 bases stayed unmatched. CDR3 size: 13 residues. Germline-derived CDR1 and CDR2 are KGHSH and LQKENI. The CDR3 DNA sequence: TGTGCCAGCTCACGCGATGGGACAGGAGGTGCTTTCTTT. Residues: CASSRDGTGGAFF. The full variable domain, rest sourced from reference TRBV18 and TRBJ1-1, is NAGVMQNPRHLVRRRGQEARLRCSPMKGHSHVYWYRQLPEEGLKFMVYLQKENIIDESGMPKERFSAEFPKEGPSILRIQQVVRGDSAAYFCASSRDGTGGAFFGQGTRLTVV.

This chain connects TRBV30 to TRBJ1-4; TRBD1 aligns across 7 bases. This CDR3 is built from 21 residues. The germline V gene has CDR1 GTSNPN and CDR2 SVGIG (reference sequence). Germline trimming cut 0 bases from V and 0 bases from J; bases unmatched to any gene: 19. The CDR3 region has the DNA TGTGCCTGGAGTGTTTTACGCATTAGGAGACAGGGACGTGCAACTAATGAAAAACTGTTTTTT. Encoded protein: CAWSVLRIRRQGRATNEKLFF.

The CDR3 sequence is CASGLSAGFTTEAFF. As DNA, the CDR3 is TGTGCTAGTGGTTTGAGCGCAGGGTTCACCACTGAAGCTTTCTTT. V and J are TRBV12-5 and TRBJ1-1; TRBD1 might be the D (5 bases). Looked up from germline, CDR1 is LGHNT and CDR2 is FRNRAP. V lost 2 bases and J lost 4, with 14 bases in between. This CDR3 comprises 15 residues.

A few counts support this clone. The chain recombines TRBV9 with TRBJ2-7; D remains ambiguous. The CDR3 spans 14 residues. Between the trimmed V and J ends, which lost 3 bases and 3 bases, there was a span of 13 bases. Germline values: CDR1 SGDLS, CDR2 YYNGEE. The CDR3 DNA reads as TGTGCCAGCAGCGCGGACGCTGGGCGCTACGAGCAGTACTTC. Amino acid sequence: CASSADAGRYEQYF.

Judged by abundance, this clone is medium-sized (0.01 to 0.1%). The chain employs TRBV6-8 and TRBJ2-7; possibly TRBD2 for D (5 bases). V dropped 10 bases and J dropped 6 bases, with 22 bases sitting between them. The CDR3 is 14 amino acids. Germline lookup yields CDR1 MNHGY and CDR2 SAAAGT. The CDR3 loop reads CATRAEAERTEQYF. Written as DNA, the CDR3 is TGTGCCACCAGAGCGGAAGCCGAGAGGACCGAGCAGTACTTC.

The genes are TRBV18 and TRBJ2-7; 8 positions match TRBD1. There are 15 residues in the CDR3. Germline CDR1 reads KGHSH; CDR2 reads LQKENI. With V trimmed by 3 bases and J by 0 bases, 4 bases remained unmatched. The CDR3 sequence: CASSPPGQASYEQYF. CDR3 DNA: TGTGCCAGCTCACCCCCGGGACAGGCCTCCTACGAGCAGTACTTC.

This clone was seen a handful of times. The rearrangement uses TRBV11-3 and TRBJ1-6, with D maybe TRBD1 (5 bases). Between the trimmed V and J ends, which lost 5 bases and 5 bases, there was a span of 10 bases. Germline V CDR1 and CDR2: SGHNT, YENEEA. The CDR3 is 14 amino acids. The CDR3 reads CASSPGTDNSPLHF. The CDR3 DNA follows: TGTGCCAGCAGCCCCGGGACGGATAATTCACCCCTCCACTTT.

By sample fraction, this clone is medium-sized. The CDR3 protein is CASSSSLVNSPLHF. In DNA form, the CDR3 reads TGTGCCAGCAGTTCGTCCTTAGTTAATTCACCCCTCCACTTT. This chain links TRBV6-8 with TRBJ1-6; D gene uncertain. Germline CDR1 MNHGY, CDR2 SAAAGT. CDR3 length equals 14 residues. V dropped 4 bases and J dropped 6 bases, with 10 bases sitting between them.